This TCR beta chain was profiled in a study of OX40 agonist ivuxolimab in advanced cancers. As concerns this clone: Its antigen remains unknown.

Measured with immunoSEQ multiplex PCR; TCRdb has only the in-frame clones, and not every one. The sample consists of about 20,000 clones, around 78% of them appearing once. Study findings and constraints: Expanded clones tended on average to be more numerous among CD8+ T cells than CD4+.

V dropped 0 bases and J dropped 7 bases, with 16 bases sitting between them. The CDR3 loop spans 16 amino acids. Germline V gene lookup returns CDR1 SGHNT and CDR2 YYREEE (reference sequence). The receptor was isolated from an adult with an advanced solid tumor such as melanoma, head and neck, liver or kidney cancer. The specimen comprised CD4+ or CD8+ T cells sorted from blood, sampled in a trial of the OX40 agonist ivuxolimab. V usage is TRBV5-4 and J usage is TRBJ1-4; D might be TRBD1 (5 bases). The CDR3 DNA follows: TGTGCCAGCAGCTTGGGGACACCTGGTGGGGGTGAAAAACTGTTTTTT. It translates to CASSLGTPGGGEKLFF.